The rows below give T cell receptor beta chains drawn from one sample of a study of blood T cell repertoires in COVID-19. Clones were read by immunoSEQ multiplex PCR, and TCRdb kept only the in-frame ones, dropping some. In the table there are over 45,000 clones, 90% of which are singletons. What was sequenced was peripheral blood. The source of these receptors is a man between 50 and 59 years old with acute or convalescent COVID-19. CDR3s include the opening cysteine and the closing phenylalanine or tryptophan. Part of the rows lack a size; the others show once, few, many or a class for expanded clones.

TRBV3-1/TRBV3-2	-	TRBJ1-3	CASRDSLSGNTIYF
TRBV2	-	TRBJ2-7	CASGVGLAGGREQYF
TRBV6-1	-	TRBJ2-7	CASSEGLDRGSLEQYF
TRBV7-9	-	TRBJ1-2	CASSVRGVYGYTF
TRBV20-1	-	TRBJ2-2	CSASATGNTGELFF
TRBV29-1	-	TRBJ2-7	CSVVMAPYEQYF
TRBV12-3/TRBV12-4	-	TRBJ1-2	CASSPGAWGYTF
TRBV6-5	-	TRBJ2-2	CASSYSVGVITGELFF
TRBV7-9	-	TRBJ1-2	CASSLVRANYGYTF
TRBV5-4	-	TRBJ2-7	CASSFRGSYEQYF
TRBV6-6	-	TRBJ2-7	CASGRGGAGAYEQYF
TRBV30	once	TRBJ2-4	CAWRDSWGIQYF
TRBV3-1/TRBV3-2	-	TRBJ1-2	CASSLTTGGGYGYTF
TRBV7-6	once	TRBJ2-5	CASSLAGLAQEGETQYF
TRBV19	-	TRBJ1-2	CASSDRGNGYTF
TRBV6-1	-	TRBJ2-7	CASSEVLTSGVYEQYF
TRBV7-9	once	TRBJ2-7	CASRATDYEQYF
TRBV25-1	-	TRBJ2-7	CASSLGREQYF
TRBV9	-	TRBJ2-2	CASGGGGDGELFF
TRBV9	-	TRBJ2-1	CASSVVMTSGPNNEQFF
TRBV5-5	-	TRBJ2-7	CASSLLFESYEQYF
TRBV12-5	-	TRBJ2-5	CASATGQTLQETQYF
TRBV5-1	-	TRBJ2-2	CASSLAITGPGELFF
TRBV6-1	once	TRBJ2-4	CASSEARPPLF
TRBV11-2	-	TRBJ2-7	CASSPRSSSLAGSIYEQYF
TRBV19	-	TRBJ1-2	CASTRTGDGGYTF
TRBV27	-	TRBJ2-2	CASTLLGASGELFF
TRBV27	-	TRBJ2-1	CASVGAGKVVHEQFF
TRBV6-1	-	TRBJ1-1	CASSEVQVTEAFF
TRBV19	-	TRBJ2-3	CASSDRGASTDTQYF
TRBV30	-	TRBJ1-2	CAWILDRGLLGYGYTF
TRBV25-1	-	TRBJ2-5	CASSESLPGTGGRETQYF
TRBV6-5	-	TRBJ2-7	CASSRSGRGTYEQYF
TRBV5-1	-	TRBJ2-5	CASRPTGQETQYF
TRBV19	-	TRBJ1-5	CASSIVGGEPRNSNQPQHF
TRBV6-2/TRBV6-3	-	TRBJ1-1	CASSYRDTEAFF
TRBV19	-	TRBJ1-1	CASSVEGLANTEAFF
TRBV18	-	TRBJ1-1	CASSPPSGNTEAFF
TRBV3-1/TRBV3-2	-	TRBJ2-2	CASSQGGLAGGGTGELFF
TRBV9	-	TRBJ1-5	CASSVGTHPDQPQHF
TRBV30	-	TRBJ1-1	CAWSVAMNTEAFF
TRBV19	once	TRBJ2-5	CASSRIGPGKETQYF
TRBV5-1	-	TRBJ1-6	CASSIQGGYNSPLHF
TRBV6-5	-	TRBJ2-1	CASNPGLAGEQFF
TRBV29-1	-	TRBJ2-7	CSVEGPFSGSPEQYF